A single sample gave rise to the 32 T cell receptor beta chains below, sequenced in a study of T cells in Graves' hyperthyroidism and ophthalmopathy. There were TCR beta CDR3 regions amplified from RNA transcripts. The HTBI primer set drove a first-round RT-PCR of the TCR CDR3. Each CDR3 protein is one row after TCRdb ran MiXCR on the multiplex PCR reads. Of around 580,000 distinct CDR3 sequences in the sample, about a sixth were seen once. The sequenced material came from blood. Receptors were obtained from a woman younger than 30 with Graves' hyperthyroidism.

This clonotype occurred many times. The chain couples TRBV5-1 to TRBJ1-4; D not resolved. This CDR3 region has 14 residues. Trimming took 1 base from V and 0 from J, leaving 4 bases between them. Looked up from germline, CDR1 is SGHRS and CDR2 is YFSETQ. CDR3 nucleotide sequence: TGCGCCAGCAGCTTGACAGCAACTAATGAAAAACTGTTTTTT. Its protein is CASSLTATNEKLFF.

This clonotype was found a few times. The chain employs TRBV2 and TRBJ2-7; D is unclear. V lost 6 bases and J lost 2, with 8 bases in between. The CDR3 consists of 12 residues. Germline V gene lookup returns CDR1 SNHLY and CDR2 FYNNEI. This CDR3 reads CASSVGPYEQYF. CDR3 DNA: TGTGCCAGCAGCGTTGGACCCTACGAGCAGTACTTC.

The gene calls are TRBV6-2 or TRBV6-3 and TRBJ2-5; D gene unclear. Germline CDR1 and CDR2: MNHEY and SVGEGT. CDR3 length: 13 residues. The V and J ends lost 5 bases and 1 base respectively, with 8 bases between them. CDR3: CASSTTSQETQYF. The CDR3 nucleotides read TGTGCCAGCAGTACGACAAGCCAAGAGACCCAGTACTTC.

This clonotype was observed many times. This chain links TRBV28 with TRBJ1-4; D not certain. The germline CDR1 and CDR2 sequences are MDHEN and SYDVKM. V was trimmed by 4 bases and J by 4 bases, leaving 4 bases between them. The CDR3 covers 12 residues. CDR3 coding DNA: TGTGCCAGCAGTTGGTTTAATGAAAAACTGTTTTTT. Protein product: CASSWFNEKLFF. Full variable domain (outside the CDR3, taken from reference TRBV28 and TRBJ1-4): DVKVTQSSRYLVKRTGEKVFLECVQDMDHENMFWYRQDPGLGLRLIYFSYDVKMKEKGDIPEGYSVSREKKERFSLILESASTNQTSMYLCASSWFNEKLFFGSGTQLSVL.

This clonotype has at least ten counts. V usage is TRBV6-1 and J usage is TRBJ2-3; D may match TRBD1 or TRBD2 (6 bases each). CDR1 is MNHNS, CDR2 SASEGT, per germline. V was shortened by 5 bases and J by 6 bases, with 24 bases between the two germline ends. This CDR3 has 17 residues. CDR3 coding DNA: TGTGCCAGCAGTCTAAGAGGGGGGCTGCCGGTCCCCGATACGCAGTATTTT. This translates into CASSLRGGLPVPDTQYF.

In its sample, this clonotype was seen many times. The V call is TRBV28, the J call TRBJ2-1, with D possibly TRBD2 on 5 matching bases. The V gene lost 2 bases and the J gene lost 14 bases, with 13 bases spanning the gap. Germline V gene lookup returns CDR1 MDHEN and CDR2 SYDVKM. CDR3 size: 12 residues. CDR3 sequence reads: CASSLSGGSKFF. CDR3 DNA sequence: TGTGCCAGCAGTTTAAGCGGCGGCAGTAAGTTCTTC.

A remark on this clonotype: This may be a read error: a much more frequent sequence differs by one nucleotide. The rearrangement links TRBV3-1 to TRBJ1-4; perhaps TRBD1 as D (6 bases). The CDR3 loop spans 13 amino acids. Trimming took off 3 bases at V and 7 bases at J, with 9 bases between the two ends. CDR1 is LGHDT and CDR2 is YNNKEL in the germline V gene (reference sequence). CDR3 sequence: CASSHAGAEKLFF. The CDR3 nucleotides read TGTGCCAGCAGCCATGCGGGGGCTGAAAAACTGTTTTTT.

This clonotype was counted between two and nine times. The CDR3 region is CASSLILAGPSGANVLTF. In nucleotides, the CDR3 is TGTGCCAGCAGTTTAATCCTAGCGGGGCCCTCTGGGGCCAACGTCCTGACTTTC. V usage is TRBV12-3 or TRBV12-4 and J usage is TRBJ2-6; 9 bases are shared with TRBD2. V was clipped by 2 bases and J by 0 bases; unmatched bases: 5. The CDR3 consists of 18 residues.

This clonotype was detected many times. This chain uses TRBV12-3 or TRBV12-4 with TRBJ1-1; no reliable D call. V was trimmed by 5 bases and J by 2 bases, leaving 9 bases between them. There are 13 residues in the CDR3. The CDR3 sequence is CASSPDGNTEAFF. The CDR3 DNA follows: TGTGCCAGCAGTCCCGACGGTAACACTGAAGCTTTCTTT.

On this clonotype itself: With a much larger clone just one base away, this may be a read error. The V call is TRBV12-3 or TRBV12-4, the J call TRBJ2-7; 8 bases map to TRBD2. The last part of the DNA fits TRBJ2-1 better; the J call may be wrong. The CDR3 loop spans 16 amino acids. The CDR3 reads CASSLSKLAATYEQFF. The CDR3, as DNA: TGTGCCAGCAGTCTCTCCAAACTAGCGGCTACCTACGAGCAGTTCTTC.

This clonotype turned up a few times. This chain joins TRBV6-1 and TRBJ1-3, with D maybe TRBD1 (5 bases). V was clipped by 6 bases and J by 5 bases, with 17 bases between them. Germline values: CDR1 MNHNS, CDR2 SASEGT. The CDR3 sequence is 15 residues long. The CDR3 DNA sequence: TGTGCCAGCAGCGAACCCGACAGATGGAGAAACACCATATATTTT. As protein: CASSEPDRWRNTIYF.

This clonotype was counted ten times or more. The chain has TRBV12-3 or TRBV12-4 and TRBJ2-5; D not certain. V gave up 2 bases and J gave up 3 bases, with 4 bases separating them. This CDR3 spans 12 amino acids. In nucleotides, the CDR3 is TGTGCCAGCAGTTTAACCGAAGAGACCCAGTACTTC. Translation gives CASSLTEETQYF.

In this sample, this clonotype turned up many times. In DNA, the CDR3 is TGTGCCAGCACTTTAGGAGGGGAAGGAAACACTGAAGCTTTCTTT. Protein sequence: CASTLGGEGNTEAFF. J is TRBJ1-1 and V is TRBV6-1; a possible D gene is TRBD1 (5 bases). Germline values: CDR1 MNHNS, CDR2 SASEGT. CDR3 size: 15 residues. V was trimmed by 7 bases and J by 2 bases, leaving 17 bases between them.

V is TRBV6-2 or TRBV6-3 and J is TRBJ1-1, with D uncertain. CDR3 length: 13 amino acids. Per germline, CDR1 MNHEY and CDR2 SVGEGT. V lost 4 bases and J lost 5, with 11 bases in between. The CDR3 coding sequence is TGTGCCAGCAGTTCGACGGGGTTGACTGAAGCTTTCTTT. Its protein product is CASSSTGLTEAFF.

This clonotype appeared many times. This chain joins TRBV15 and TRBJ2-5; the D gene is possibly TRBD1 (7 bases). The CDR3 loop spans 15 amino acids. Germline V gene sequence: CDR1 LNHNV, CDR2 YYDKDF (reference sequence). The V and J ends lost 0 bases and 2 bases respectively, with 10 bases between them. Here the CDR3 DNA reads TGTGCCACCAGCAGAGACAGGGGGACTCAAGAGACCCAGTACTTC. Protein sequence: CATSRDRGTQETQYF.

This chain links TRBV29-1 with TRBJ2-1; no clear D. V lost 0 bases and J lost 7, with 16 bases in between. Germline loops: CDR1 SQVTM, CDR2 ANQGSEA. CDR3 length: 15 amino acids. The CDR3 reads CSVEEDATPRNEQFF. CDR3 bases: TGCAGCGTTGAAGAGGACGCGACCCCCAGGAATGAGCAGTTCTTC.

The J gene is TRBJ2-1, the V gene TRBV29-1, with TRBD2 matching 11 bases. Germline V CDR1 and CDR2: SQVTM, ANQGSEA. The trim removed 6 bases at V and 8 bases at J, leaving 15 bases unmatched. The CDR3 consists of 16 residues. This chain's CDR3 is CSVSLIAGGLRYEQFF. The CDR3 DNA follows: TGCAGCGTGTCCCTTATAGCGGGGGGGCTGCGTTATGAGCAGTTCTTC.

This clonotype was detected many times. V and J are TRBV20-1 and TRBJ2-5, with 7 bases fitting TRBD2. CDR1 and CDR2 (germline): DFQATT, SNEGSKA (reference sequence). J gave up 4 bases and V 2 bases, and 1 base lay outside the gene matches. The CDR3 length is 12 residues. CDR3 amino acids: CSARTGGETQYF. The CDR3, as DNA: TGCAGTGCTAGAACGGGGGGAGAGACCCAGTACTTC.

At least ten counts were recorded for this clonotype. V usage is TRBV6-1 and J usage is TRBJ2-7; TRBD1 aligns across 7 bases. V lost 5 bases and J lost 4; bases outside the gene matches: 11. Per the germline V gene, CDR1 is MNHNS and CDR2 is SASEGT. The CDR3 is 15 amino acids. The CDR3 protein is CASSFQAGGPYEQYF. CDR3 coding DNA: TGTGCCAGCAGTTTTCAGGCAGGGGGACCTTACGAGCAGTACTTC.

This clonotype was counted a few times. The V gene is TRBV20-1, the J gene TRBJ1-6, with a possible D match to TRBD1 (6 bases). The V gene's germline CDR1 is DFQATT and CDR2 SNEGSKA (reference sequence). The CDR3 has 12 amino acids. V lost 3 bases and J lost 10, with 10 bases in between. The chain's CDR3 is CSARAGVSPLHF. The CDR3 DNA sequence: TGCAGTGCTAGGGCAGGGGTGTCACCCCTCCACTTT.

This clonotype occurred many times. The chain links TRBV24-1 to TRBJ2-7; 7 bases agree with TRBD1. This CDR3 spans 14 amino acids. The germline gives CDR1 KGHDR, CDR2 SFDVKD. V shed 3 bases, J shed 6 bases, and the junction held 7 bases outside the gene matches. The DNA of the CDR3 is TGTGCCACCAGTGATGCAGACAGGGCGGGCGAGCAGTACTTC. Protein: CATSDADRAGEQYF.

The chain recombines TRBV19 with TRBJ2-1, with 16 bases aligning to TRBD2. Germline V gene sequence: CDR1 LNHDA, CDR2 SQIVND (reference sequence). The CDR3 extends over 18 amino acids. Trimming took 6 bases from V and 7 from J; bases not matched to a gene: 12. The CDR3 loop reads CASRPPGLAGGPGNEQFF. CDR3 coding DNA: TGTGCCAGTAGGCCTCCGGGACTAGCGGGAGGGCCAGGGAATGAGCAGTTCTTC.

This clonotype has only a few counts. The chain recombines TRBV4-1 with TRBJ2-1; 9 bases line up with TRBD1. There are 15 residues in the CDR3. Germline CDR1 and CDR2: MGHRA and YSYEKL. J was trimmed by 8 bases and V by 2 bases; bases with no gene match: 7. As DNA, the CDR3 is TGCGCCAGCAGCCAAACACCGGGACAGGGTTATGAGCAGTTCTTC. Translated: CASSQTPGQGYEQFF.

This clonotype was seen repeatedly, ten times or more. This chain joins TRBV27 and TRBJ1-5, with TRBD1 as a possible D gene (6 bases). The CDR3 runs 14 residues. Germline CDR1 and CDR2: MNHEY and SMNVEV (reference sequence). The germline V and J ends were trimmed by 0 bases and 7 bases, with 10 bases remaining between them. CDR3: CASSLSGTWQPQHF. The CDR3 region has the DNA TGTGCCAGCAGTTTATCCGGGACATGGCAGCCCCAGCATTTT.

The CDR3 DNA is TGTGCCATCAGTGAGTCGGCGGGAGGGTTAAACGATACGCAGTATTTT. Amino acids: CAISESAGGLNDTQYF. The rearrangement links TRBV10-3 to TRBJ2-3, with 9 bases that match TRBD2. Trimming cost V 0 bases and J 6 bases; bases outside gene matches: 7. Germline values: CDR1 ENHRY, CDR2 SYGVKD. The CDR3 runs to 16 residues.

There are many counts of this clonotype. This rearrangement joins TRBV3-1 to TRBJ1-3, with D uncertain. Germline V gene data show CDR1 as LGHDT and CDR2 as YNNKEL (reference sequence). The CDR3 runs 16 residues. Trimming removed 0 bases from V and 8 bases from J, with 17 bases in between. This chain's CDR3 is CASSQDLGSFQHTIYF. Here the CDR3 DNA reads TGTGCCAGCAGCCAAGATCTCGGCAGCTTTCAACACACCATATATTTT.

The chain carries TRBV20-1 and TRBJ1-2; TRBD1 matches at 7 bases. The germline V gene encodes CDR1 DFQATT and CDR2 SNEGSKA (reference sequence). After removal of 3 bases from V and 8 bases from J, the junction contained 15 bases not matched to a gene. This CDR3 has 15 amino acids. CDR3 DNA: TGCAGTGCTAGCGAACCGGGAGGGGGCTTAAAGGGCTACACCTTC. Its protein is CSASEPGGGLKGYTF.

For this clonotype: With a much larger clone just one base away, this may be a read error. The chain links TRBV20-1 to TRBJ2-5; D not resolved. Germline values: CDR1 DFQATT, CDR2 SNEGSKA (reference sequence). The CDR3 consists of 13 residues. The CDR3 loop reads CSAPPPVGETQHF. In nucleotides, the CDR3 is TGCAGTGCTCCTCCCCCCGTAGGAGAGACCCAGCACTTC.

The CDR3 nucleotides read TGTGCCACCAGTGTCCGTGGGGGGGAGACCCAGTACTTC. Protein: CATSVRGGETQYF. The rearrangement uses TRBV24-1 and TRBJ2-5, with D maybe TRBD2 (6 bases). CDR1 KGHDR and CDR2 SFDVKD come from the germline V gene. The CDR3 extends over 13 amino acids. V dropped 5 bases and J dropped 5 bases, with 11 bases sitting between them.

The CDR3 protein is CASSWGHAEKLFF. The CDR3 coding sequence is TGTGCCAGCAGTTGGGGTCACGCTGAAAAACTGTTTTTT. This chain connects TRBV12-3 or TRBV12-4 to TRBJ1-4, with no clear D. The CDR3 has 13 residues. Trimming took off 4 bases at V and 7 bases at J, with 10 bases between the two ends.

This clonotype was recorded a few times. The gene calls are TRBV9 and TRBJ2-2; D unclear. The CDR3 is made up of 16 amino acids. V was cut by 0 bases and J by 2 bases, with 11 bases left in between. From germline, CDR1 is SGDLS and CDR2 YYNGEE. The DNA for the CDR3 is TGTGCCAGCAGCGTAGCGACGGGTATCAACACCGGGGAGCTGTTTTTT. Its protein product is CASSVATGINTGELFF.

The table lists this clonotype with many counts. This rearrangement joins TRBV15 to TRBJ1-2; a weak D match, TRBD1 (6 bases). The CDR3 contains 14 residues. The V end was cut by 3 bases, the J end by 8 bases, with 16 bases between. From germline, CDR1 is LNHNV and CDR2 YYDKDF (reference sequence). The CDR3 coding sequence is TGTGCCACCAGCAGTCCCGGGACAATGGGAGGCTACACCTTC. Translation gives CATSSPGTMGGYTF.